What follows are 30 T cell receptor beta chains derived from one specimen sequenced in a study of OX40 agonist ivuxolimab in advanced cancers. Profiling relied on immunoSEQ multiplex PCR, and the TCRdb table lists in-frame clones only, not all of them. Counted here are roughly 48,000 clones, about 88% occurring once; the ten biggest clones make up 1% to 1.3%. The source was CD4+ or CD8+ T cells sorted from blood, collected in a trial of the OX40 agonist ivuxolimab. Receptors originate from an adult with an advanced solid tumor such as melanoma, head and neck, liver or kidney cancer.

A remark on this clone: Other DNA sequences within the sample encode an identical CDR3. The V gene is TRBV9, the J gene TRBJ2-7; 10 nucleotides align to TRBD2. Unmatched junction bases numbered 7, after V lost 4 bases and J lost 3 bases. This CDR3 comprises 15 residues. The germline V gene encodes CDR1 SGDLS and CDR2 YYNGEE. The CDR3 bases are TGTGCCAGCAGCCCGAGGACTAGCGGAAACTACGAGCAGTACTTC. This gives the protein CASSPRTSGNYEQYF.

CDR3 in amino acids: CASSSPPTDTQYF. CDR3 in DNA: TGTGCCAGCAGCTCACCGCCCACAGATACGCAGTATTTT. The gene calls are TRBV5-6 and TRBJ2-3; D is ambiguous. V was clipped by 3 bases and J by 2 bases, with 7 bases between them. The CDR3 covers 13 residues. From germline, CDR1 is SGHDT and CDR2 YYEEEE.

This rearrangement joins TRBV28 to TRBJ2-2; D gene uncertain. Trimming removed 2 bases at V and 3 bases at J, with 10 bases between. The CDR3 has 15 amino acids. Per the germline V gene, CDR1 is MDHEN and CDR2 is SYDVKM. CDR3 DNA: TGTGCCAGCAGTTTAGTGGGTGCGGACACCGGGGAGCTGTTTTTT. Its protein product is CASSLVGADTGELFF.

The chain joins TRBV19 to TRBJ2-1, with TRBD1 identical over 7 bases. This CDR3 spans 16 amino acids. The V gene end was trimmed by 4 bases and the J gene end by 3 bases; junction bases not matched to a gene: 9. CDR1 is LNHDA and CDR2 is SQIVND in the germline V gene (reference sequence). This chain's CDR3 is CASSKGRQGVYNEQFF. CDR3 nucleotide sequence: TGTGCCAGTAGTAAAGGGCGACAGGGTGTCTACAATGAGCAGTTCTTC.

The chain carries TRBV5-8 and TRBJ2-3; no clear D gene. Trimming cost V 0 bases and J 2 bases, with 10 bases left between them. Germline loops: CDR1 SGHTS, CDR2 YDEGEE. The CDR3 has 15 residues. In nucleotides, the CDR3 is TGTGCCAGCAGCTTGGCACCGGGTTTCACAGATACGCAGTATTTT. Its protein product is CASSLAPGFTDTQYF.

The gene calls are TRBV7-9 and TRBJ2-1; 13 bases fit TRBD2. The CDR3 is made up of 18 amino acids. Germline lookup yields CDR1 SEHNR and CDR2 FQNEAQ (reference sequence). V lost 5 bases and J lost 2; bases outside the gene matches: 9. CDR3 bases: TGTGCCAGCAGCCGCCCGGGACTAGCGGGGAAACCCTACAATGAGCAGTTCTTC. Encoded protein: CASSRPGLAGKPYNEQFF. Combining the CDR3 with reference TRBV7-9 and TRBJ2-1 gives the whole variable domain DTGVSQNPRHKITKRGQNVTFRCDPISEHNRLYWYRQTLGQGPEFLTYFQNEAQLEKSRLLSDRFSAERPKGSFSTLEIQRTEQGDSAMYLCASSRPGLAGKPYNEQFFGPGTRLTVL.

This chain connects TRBV30 to TRBJ2-1; no definite D call. This CDR3 is built from 13 residues. Germline V lookup: CDR1 GTSNPN, CDR2 SVGIG (reference sequence). The germline V and J ends were trimmed by 2 bases and 5 bases, with 10 bases remaining between them. The CDR3 region is CAWSPHPDNEQFF. CDR3 DNA: TGTGCCTGGAGTCCCCATCCTGACAATGAGCAGTTCTTC.

V usage is TRBV29-1 and J usage is TRBJ2-3; D may correspond to TRBD1 or TRBD2 (6 bases each). V lost 8 bases, J lost 6 bases, and 21 bases lay in between. The CDR3 spans 14 residues. Germline lookup yields CDR1 SQVTM and CDR2 ANQGSEA. The CDR3 bases are TGCAGCTTTTTGAGGGGGGCTCACGGGGATACGCAGTATTTT. Its protein product is CSFLRGAHGDTQYF.

The chain joins TRBV2 to TRBJ1-5; D is unclear. V was clipped by 6 bases and J by 4 bases, with 13 bases between them. Germline V gene lookup returns CDR1 SNHLY and CDR2 FYNNEI. The CDR3 is made up of 14 amino acids. This CDR3 is CASSQASWNQPQHF. CDR3 in DNA: TGTGCCAGCAGCCAGGCAAGTTGGAATCAGCCCCAGCATTTT.

The J gene is TRBJ1-6, the V gene TRBV18, with a tentative D call TRBD1 (5 bases). Germline loops: CDR1 KGHSH, CDR2 LQKENI. CDR3 size: 14 residues. Trimming stripped 3 bases from V and 9 bases from J, with 12 bases between. The CDR3 protein is CASSPAGLVSPLHF. The CDR3 DNA is TGTGCCAGCTCACCCGCAGGGTTGGTTTCACCCCTCCACTTT.

The chain couples TRBV7-8 to TRBJ2-3; D perhaps matches TRBD2 (6 bases). Germline values: CDR1 SGHVS, CDR2 FQNEAQ. The CDR3 loop spans 18 amino acids. With 2 bases removed from V and 3 bases from J, the gap between germline ends came to 21 bases. The CDR3 reads CASSLYPVGGILTDTQYF. The CDR3 DNA sequence: TGTGCCAGCAGCTTATACCCCGTAGGCGGGATCCTAACAGATACGCAGTATTTT. Supplemented by reference TRBV7-8 and TRBJ2-3, the full variable domain reads GAGVSQSPRYKVAKRGQDVALRCDPISGHVSLFWYQQALGQGPEFLTYFQNEAQLDKSGLPSDRFFAERPEGSVSTLKIQRTQQEDSAVYLCASSLYPVGGILTDTQYFGPGTRLTVL.

This clone has only a few counts. V gene TRBV2 combines with J gene TRBJ2-6; no clear D. The germline gives CDR1 SNHLY, CDR2 FYNNEI. CDR3 length equals 16 residues. V was shortened by 4 bases and J by 0 bases, with 10 bases between the two germline ends. The CDR3 region is CASSADSSSGANVLTF. The DNA of the CDR3 is TGTGCCAGCAGTGCCGACTCAAGCTCTGGGGCCAACGTCCTGACTTTC.

This chain connects TRBV19 to TRBJ1-3; a possible D gene is TRBD1 (5 bases). The CDR3 length is 14 residues. In germline, CDR1 is LNHDA, CDR2 SQIVND (reference sequence). V shed 8 bases and J shed 0 bases, with 11 bases lying between them. CDR3 loop: CASGRGDSGNTIYF. The CDR3 DNA reads as TGTGCCAGTGGCCGAGGGGACTCTGGAAACACCATATATTTT.

The chain is built from TRBV10-1 and TRBJ2-7, with TRBD2 as a possible D gene (6 bases). The CDR3 runs 16 residues. With 0 bases removed from V and 0 bases from J, the gap between germline ends came to 12 bases. Germline V CDR1 and CDR2: WNHNN, SYGVQD (reference sequence). In DNA form, the CDR3 reads TGCGCCAGCAGTGAGTCGTACTGGGAGGTCTCCTACGAGCAGTACTTC. Translated: CASSESYWEVSYEQYF.

J is TRBJ1-6 and V is TRBV18, with D possibly TRBD1 on 6 matching bases. CDR3 size: 15 residues. CDR1 KGHSH and CDR2 LQKENI come from the germline V gene. The germline V and J ends were trimmed by 3 bases and 5 bases, with 11 bases remaining between them. The CDR3 region has the DNA TGTGCCAGCTCACCCCGGGGGCTGGATAATTCACCCCTCCACTTT. It yields the protein CASSPRGLDNSPLHF.

The rearrangement joins TRBV5-1 to TRBJ2-1, with D perhaps TRBD1 (6 bases). The CDR3 has 16 residues. Trimming stripped 4 bases from V and 2 bases from J, with 16 bases between. Germline CDR1 reads SGHRS; CDR2 reads YFSETQ. CDR3 sequence reads: CASSPIGGKPYNEQFF. CDR3 sequence (DNA): TGCGCCAGCAGCCCCATTGGGGGCAAGCCCTACAATGAGCAGTTCTTC.

The J gene is TRBJ2-5, the V gene TRBV7-3; 7 positions agree with TRBD2. The CDR3 covers 14 residues. The J segment lost 4 bases and the V segment lost 1 base, leaving 3 bases of the junction unmatched. The germline V gene encodes CDR1 SGHTA and CDR2 FQGTGA. CDR3 DNA: TGTGCCAGCAGCTTAAATGGGGGGGTAGAGACCCAGTACTTC. Protein: CASSLNGGVETQYF.

Here the CDR3 DNA reads TGTGCCAGCAGTCCTGGGACGGGTACCTACGAGCAGTACTTC. Protein product: CASSPGTGTYEQYF. This chain uses TRBV5-5 with TRBJ2-7; D might be TRBD1 or TRBD2, each matching 5 bases. Germline V gene data show CDR1 as SGHKS and CDR2 as YYEKEE (reference sequence). Trimming removed 5 bases at V and 2 bases at J, with 14 bases between. This CDR3 is built from 14 residues.

The CDR3 DNA sequence: TGTGCCTGGAGCCCGGGGGGATACGAGCAGTACTTC. Translation: CAWSPGGYEQYF. The chain is built from TRBV30 and TRBJ2-7; 7 bases align to TRBD2. The germline V gene encodes CDR1 GTSNPN and CDR2 SVGIG (reference sequence). The CDR3 contains 12 residues. The V segment lost 3 bases and the J segment 4 bases; nucleotides outside the gene matches: 3.

J is TRBJ2-7 and V is TRBV15; D remains unclear. CDR1 LNHNV and CDR2 YYDKDF come from the germline V gene (reference sequence). V lost 0 bases and J 3 bases, leaving 12 bases between the germline ends. The length of the CDR3 is 15 residues. The CDR3 protein is CATSRDCRADYEQYF. The CDR3 nucleotides are TGTGCCACCAGCAGAGATTGCCGCGCTGACTACGAGCAGTACTTC.

The V call is TRBV28, the J call TRBJ1-5; TRBD1 might be the D (5 bases). Germline CDR1 is MDHEN and CDR2 is SYDVKM. The germline V and J ends were trimmed by 7 bases and 6 bases, with 16 bases remaining between them. This CDR3 comprises 14 residues. The DNA for the CDR3 is TGTGCCAGCATACGGATTGGTGGGGGTCAGCCCCAGCATTTT. Protein sequence: CASIRIGGGQPQHF.

The count of this clone is one. The gene calls are TRBV4-1 and TRBJ2-7, with 7 bases that match TRBD1. The J segment lost 7 bases and the V segment lost 4 bases, leaving 13 bases of the junction unmatched. The CDR3 loop spans 15 amino acids. The germline gives CDR1 MGHRA, CDR2 YSYEKL. For the CDR3, the DNA is TGCGCCAGCAGCCTTGACAGGGCTCCCCCAGGAGAGCAGTACTTC. Its protein product is CASSLDRAPPGEQYF.

The chain is built from TRBV7-2 and TRBJ2-3; the D gene could be TRBD1 or TRBD2 (7 bases each). This CDR3 has 15 amino acids. From germline, CDR1 is SGHTA and CDR2 FQGNSA. Between the trimmed V and J ends, which lost 3 bases and 2 bases, there was a span of 12 bases. CDR3 DNA sequence: TGTGCCAGCAGCTTCCAGGGGGGGAACACAGATACGCAGTATTTT. It encodes CASSFQGGNTDTQYF.

The sample holds one count of this clone. This chain joins TRBV11-2 and TRBJ1-2; D is undetermined. CDR3 size: 18 residues. The V end lost 2 bases, the J end lost 4 bases, and 23 bases lay between the germline ends. Germline V gene sequence: CDR1 SGHAT, CDR2 FQNNGV. The CDR3 region has the DNA TGTGCCAGCAGCTTATCGGGGAGGGAAAAAAAGCGGGCCTATGGCTACACCTTC. Protein: CASSLSGREKKRAYGYTF. The whole variable domain, remainder taken from reference TRBV11-2 and TRBJ1-2, is EAGVAQSPRYKIIEKRQSVAFWCNPISGHATLYWYQQILGQGPKLLIQFQNNGVVDDSQLPKDRFSAERLKGVDSTLKIQPAKLEDSAVYLCASSLSGREKKRAYGYTFGSGTRLTVV.

V gene TRBV9 combines with J gene TRBJ2-2, with D perhaps TRBD1 (6 bases). The germline gives CDR1 SGDLS, CDR2 YYNGEE. The length of the CDR3 is 16 residues. The V end was cut by 1 base, the J end by 4 bases, with 14 bases between. The CDR3 coding sequence is TGTGCCAGCAGCGTAAATCGCGGACAGAGCACCGGGGAGCTGTTTTTT. This sequence encodes CASSVNRGQSTGELFF.

This clone was seen a handful of times. The gene calls are TRBV5-1 and TRBJ2-7; maybe TRBD1 (6 bases). This CDR3 spans 16 amino acids. Trimming took 2 bases from V and 0 from J, leaving 15 bases between them. CDR1 SGHRS and CDR2 YFSETQ come from the germline V gene. CDR3 in amino acids: CASSFRNRDSSYEQYF. CDR3 DNA sequence: TGCGCCAGCAGCTTCCGGAACAGGGATAGCTCCTACGAGCAGTACTTC.

This chain joins TRBV7-3 and TRBJ2-2, with D tentatively TRBD1 (6 bases). The CDR3 covers 19 residues. Germline V gene data show CDR1 as SGHTA and CDR2 as FQGTGA. Trimming took 5 bases from V and 4 from J, leaving 26 bases between them. CDR3 sequence reads: CASSPRRTVEGNLTGELFF. In nucleotides, the CDR3 is TGTGCCAGCAGCCCAAGGCGGACAGTCGAGGGAAACCTCACCGGGGAGCTGTTTTTT.

The chain carries TRBV5-4 and TRBJ1-6, with unresolved D. Germline loops: CDR1 SGHNT, CDR2 YYREEE (reference sequence). Trimming removed 3 bases from V and 6 bases from J, with 13 bases in between. The CDR3 extends over 15 amino acids. CDR3 in DNA: TGTGCCAGCAGCTCCCAACCGTCGACTAATTCACCCCTCCACTTT. It encodes CASSSQPSTNSPLHF.

V gene TRBV29-1 combines with J gene TRBJ2-1; D may be TRBD1 (5 bases). This CDR3 is built from 13 residues. The V gene's germline CDR1 is SQVTM and CDR2 ANQGSEA. The V and J ends lost 3 bases and 1 base respectively, with 7 bases between them. The DNA of the CDR3 is TGCAGCGTTGATCCAGGGTCCTACAATGAGCAGTTCTTC. It yields the protein CSVDPGSYNEQFF.

This rearrangement joins TRBV5-1 to TRBJ2-3, with 7 nucleotides matching TRBD2. Germline V gene data show CDR1 as SGHRS and CDR2 as YFSETQ. CDR3 length equals 13 residues. Trimming cost V 9 bases and J 1 base; bases outside gene matches: 5. The CDR3 nucleotides are TGCGCCACCTTGGGGGGGGGCACAGATACGCAGTATTTT. Encoded protein: CATLGGGTDTQYF.